This TCR beta chain came from a study of blood T cell repertoires in COVID-19. The method was immunoSEQ multiplex PCR; TCRdb's version includes in-frame clones alone and lacks a portion of them. The table has over 60,000 clones, roughly 84% seen once; the top ten hold 9.5% to 13%. Germline V gene sequence: CDR1 DFQATT, CDR2 SNEGSKA (reference sequence). The V end was cut by 6 bases, the J end by 2 bases, with 5 bases between. The CDR3 loop spans 10 amino acids. This receptor was taken from a man between 50 and 59 years old with COVID-19, enrolled during active disease. Sequencing input: peripheral blood. The rearrangement links TRBV20-1 to TRBJ2-7, with a possible D match to TRBD1 (5 bases). The CDR3, as DNA: TGCAGTGCGGACACCTACGAGCAGTACTTC. Residues: CSADTYEQYF.